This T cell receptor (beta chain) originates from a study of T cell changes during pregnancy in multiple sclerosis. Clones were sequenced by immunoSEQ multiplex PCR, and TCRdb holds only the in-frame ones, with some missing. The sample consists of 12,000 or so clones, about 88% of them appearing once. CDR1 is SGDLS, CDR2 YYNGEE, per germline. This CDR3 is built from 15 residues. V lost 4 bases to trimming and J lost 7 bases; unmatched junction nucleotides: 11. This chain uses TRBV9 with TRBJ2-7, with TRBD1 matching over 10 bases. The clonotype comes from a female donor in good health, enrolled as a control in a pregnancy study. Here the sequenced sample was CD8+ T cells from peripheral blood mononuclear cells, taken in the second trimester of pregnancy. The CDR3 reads CASSPGTGEGREQYF. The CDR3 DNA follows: TGTGCCAGCAGCCCCGGGACAGGGGAGGGTAGGGAGCAGTACTTC.